This TCR beta chain was identified during a study of T-cell memory formation after mild COVID-19. About the research overall: Largely donor-specific sequence clusters came from two donors. Study-level findings and limits: Memory sampled before infection contained some responding clones, suggesting cross-reactive memory joined. Contracting CD8+ clones were enriched in EMRA, CD4+ mainly in CM and EM.

TCRdb itself ran the 5' RACE reads through MiXCR, one entry per CDR3 protein. The sample has a few hundred thousand distinct CDR3 sequences; roughly 18% are singletons. This clonotype was seen many times. As yet, its antigen is unknown. This CDR3 is built from 12 residues. Deletions cut 0 bases from V and 4 bases from J, with 5 bases between. Germline CDR1 is SGDLS and CDR2 is YYNGEE. Sequenced input: PBMCs or a T cell subset sorted from them (not recorded which). This TCR came from a man aged 18 to 29 who had mild COVID-19 (a few samples of this study predate the infection). Cell type and time point are not known. The rearrangement uses TRBV9 and TRBJ2-7; the D is unclear. CDR3 sequence (DNA): TGTGCCAGCAGCGTAGAGGGTTACGAGCAGTACTTC. Translated: CASSVEGYEQYF.